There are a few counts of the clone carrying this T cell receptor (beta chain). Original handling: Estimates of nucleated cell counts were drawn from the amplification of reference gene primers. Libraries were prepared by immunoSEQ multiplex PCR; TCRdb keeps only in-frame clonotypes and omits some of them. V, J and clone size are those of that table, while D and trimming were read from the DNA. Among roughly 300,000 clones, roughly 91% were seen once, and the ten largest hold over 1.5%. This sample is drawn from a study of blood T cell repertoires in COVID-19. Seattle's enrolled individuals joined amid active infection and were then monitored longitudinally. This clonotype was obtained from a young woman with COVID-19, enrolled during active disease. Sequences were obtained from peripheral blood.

The CDR3 sequence is CASSYPTGGIEKLFF. The CDR3 DNA follows: TGTGCCAGCAGCTACCCTACAGGGGGGATTGAAAAACTGTTTTTT. The chain is built from TRBV5-6 and TRBJ1-4, with 8 bases aligning to TRBD1. This CDR3 has 15 amino acids. The germline gives CDR1 SGHDT, CDR2 YYEEEE. Losses at the gene ends were 3 bases for V and 7 bases for J; bases not matched to a gene: 8.